These 15 T cell receptor beta chains were sequenced from one sample in a study of blood T cell repertoires in COVID-19. Libraries were prepared by immunoSEQ multiplex PCR; TCRdb keeps only in-frame clonotypes and omits some of them. The sample lists 290,000 or so clones, around 90% occurring once. Sequences were obtained from PBMCs or T cells enriched from blood (not recorded which). The receptors stem from a woman aged 18 to 35 with acute COVID-19.

The chain is built from TRBV11-2 and TRBJ2-1; 12 bases agree with TRBD2. In germline, CDR1 is SGHAT, CDR2 FQNNGV. The junction had 5 bases not matched to a gene; V was cut back by 5 bases and J by 3 bases. The CDR3 totals 16 residues. The CDR3 reads CASSRGLAGIYNEQFF. CDR3 nucleotides: TGTGCCAGCAGCCGCGGACTAGCGGGAATCTACAATGAGCAGTTCTTC.

The CDR3 protein is CASSLRVGSPLHF. The CDR3 DNA follows: TGTGCCAGCAGCTTGAGGGTGGGATCACCCCTCCACTTT. The V gene is TRBV11-3, the J gene TRBJ1-6; D call uncertain. Trimming cost V 3 bases and J 10 bases, with 10 bases left between them. There are 13 residues in the CDR3. Germline values: CDR1 SGHNT, CDR2 YENEEA.

This chain links TRBV5-5 with TRBJ2-2, with 8 bases fitting TRBD1. The trim removed 5 bases at V and 3 bases at J, leaving 9 bases unmatched. The V gene's germline CDR1 is SGHKS and CDR2 YYEKEE (reference sequence). The CDR3 is 16 residues long. The CDR3 loop reads CASRAGTGLDTGELFF. CDR3 coding DNA: TGTGCCAGCAGAGCAGGGACAGGCCTCGACACCGGGGAGCTGTTTTTT.

This chain connects TRBV6-4 to TRBJ2-6; 9 nucleotides line up with TRBD1. CDR1 and CDR2 from the germline V gene are MRHNA and SNTAGT. This CDR3 has 18 residues. V trimming: 0 bases; J trimming: 0 bases; junction bases outside the gene matches: 3. CDR3 nucleotides: TGTGCCAGCAGTGACTCGGGACAGGGTCCCTCTGGGGCCAACGTCCTGACTTTC. It translates to CASSDSGQGPSGANVLTF.

The chain employs TRBV12-5 and TRBJ1-5; D perhaps matches TRBD1 (5 bases). Germline CDR1 is LGHNT and CDR2 is FRNRAP. The CDR3 runs 16 residues. Trimming left V 1 base short and J 1 base short, with 11 bases between. CDR3: CASGLGGALSNQPQHF. CDR3 sequence (DNA): TGTGCTAGTGGTTTGGGCGGGGCTTTAAGCAATCAGCCCCAGCATTTT. The variable domain in full, completed from reference TRBV12-5 and TRBJ1-5, reads DARVTQTPRHKVTEMGQEVTMRCQPILGHNTVFWYRQTMMQGLELLAYFRNRAPLDDSGMPKDRFSAEMPDATLATLKIQPSEPRDSAVYFCASGLGGALSNQPQHFGDGTRLSIL.

The chain's CDR3 is CASSPTELNEKLFF. The CDR3 DNA reads as TGCGCCAGCAGCCCGACAGAGCTTAATGAAAAACTGTTTTTT. The J gene is TRBJ1-4, the V gene TRBV4-1; maybe TRBD1 (5 bases). The CDR3 consists of 14 residues. Per germline, CDR1 MGHRA and CDR2 YSYEKL. V lost 4 bases to trimming and J lost 4 bases, with 10 bases between them.

The chain recombines TRBV13 with TRBJ1-3; D not resolved. This CDR3 spans 12 amino acids. The V gene lost 3 bases and the J gene lost 9 bases, with 9 bases spanning the gap. Germline CDR1 reads PRHDT; CDR2 reads FYEKMQ (reference sequence). The CDR3 region has the DNA TGTGCCAGCAGCTTGCCCGGTGGCACCATATATTTT. This sequence encodes CASSLPGGTIYF.

Here the CDR3 reads CASSLEEYRVSLNYGYTF. The CDR3 DNA sequence: TGTGCCAGCAGCTTAGAAGAGTACAGGGTCTCCCTTAACTATGGCTACACCTTC. The chain combines TRBV7-2 with TRBJ1-2; D is perhaps TRBD1 (6 bases). The CDR3 covers 18 residues. CDR1 and CDR2 from the germline V gene are SGHTA and FQGNSA. V was pared by 1 base and J by 1 base, with 19 bases between.

This chain links TRBV7-9 with TRBJ2-1, with TRBD1 as a possible D gene (6 bases). Germline V gives CDR1 SEHNR, CDR2 FQNEAQ (reference sequence). V was pared by 4 bases and J by 10 bases, with 20 bases between. The CDR3 runs 15 residues. CDR3 nucleotides: TGTGCCAGCAGCTCCCAGGGACACGCGACAAGAGAGCAGTTCTTC. Protein sequence: CASSSQGHATREQFF.

This clone has just a few counts. The chain has TRBV3-1 (or the pseudogene TRBV3-2) and TRBJ2-5; the match to TRBD2 covers 15 bases. The CDR3 has 18 amino acids. Germline CDR1 and CDR2: LGHDT and YNNKEL (reference sequence). After removal of 4 bases from V and 5 bases from J, the junction contained 11 bases not matched to a gene. The CDR3 DNA is TGTGCCAGCAGCCGCAGGACTAGCGGGAGGGCCTTTTTCGAGACCCAGTACTTC. Its translation: CASSRRTSGRAFFETQYF.

The chain joins TRBV12-5 to TRBJ2-7, with D possibly TRBD1 on 5 matching bases. Germline V gene data show CDR1 as LGHNT and CDR2 as FRNRAP. This CDR3 contains 15 residues. Trimming pared 0 bases from V and 6 bases from J, leaving 15 bases between. CDR3 nucleotides: TGTGCTAGTGGTTTGGTGATAAGGGGCATTGGCGAGCAGTACTTC. This sequence encodes CASGLVIRGIGEQYF.

This clone has a handful of counts. This chain connects TRBV18 to TRBJ2-7; 7 nucleotides match TRBD1. From germline, CDR1 is KGHSH and CDR2 LQKENI. Germline trimming cut 4 bases from V and 2 bases from J; bases unmatched to any gene: 5. This CDR3 region has 14 residues. The DNA for the CDR3 is TGTGCCAGCTCACAGGGGACAGCAGCCTACGAGCAGTACTTC. This translates into CASSQGTAAYEQYF.

The chain is built from TRBV5-1 and TRBJ2-7; 7 bases map to TRBD1. V trimming: 3 bases; J trimming: 0 bases; junction bases outside the gene matches: 0. CDR1 is SGHRS and CDR2 is YFSETQ in the germline V gene. The CDR3 loop spans 13 amino acids. CDR3 DNA: TGCGCCAGCAGCTGGGACAGCTCCTACGAGCAGTACTTC. This sequence encodes CASSWDSSYEQYF.

This clone was picked up one time. The chain recombines TRBV27 with TRBJ1-2; D perhaps matches TRBD1 (5 bases). CDR1 is MNHEY, CDR2 SMNVEV, per germline (reference sequence). This CDR3 comprises 15 residues. Trimming took off 0 bases at V and 2 bases at J, with 10 bases between the two ends. The CDR3 DNA follows: TGTGCCAGCAGTTTATCCCAGGGAGGCAACTATGGCTACACCTTC. Its translation: CASSLSQGGNYGYTF.

DNA of the CDR3: TGTGCCAGCAGTTCCCCCCAGGACAGTATGGTCCAGCATTTT. This codes for CASSSPQDSMVQHF. This chain connects TRBV28 to TRBJ1-5; TRBD1 is a possible D gene (6 bases). This CDR3 is 14 amino acids long. Trimming stripped 4 bases from V and 12 bases from J, with 19 bases between. Germline V CDR1 and CDR2: MDHEN, SYDVKM.